This T cell receptor beta chain was sequenced during a study of tumor and adjacent non-tumor tissue in lung cancer. Overall study context: Patients comprised some eleven adenocarcinoma, 2 squamous cell carcinoma and 1 small cell lung cancer. Whole-study results and caveats: Compared with tumor, normal lung showed significantly lower TCR diversity. Higher tumor TCR diversity was associated with shorter survival.

The CDR3 has 11 residues. The germline V gene encodes CDR1 SQVTM and CDR2 ANQGSEA. Turning to this clonotype: Its antigen is still unknown. One end of the junction varies from germline; a read error may be responsible.

This sample's RNA came from whole unsorted tissue. The normal lung tissue was taken more than 3 cm from the tumor edge. TCRbeta libraries were built with three rounds of nested PCR, modified from ARM-PCR. TCRdb re-analysed the multiplex PCR reads in MiXCR, keeping a single row per CDR3 protein. The sample shows 60,000 to 100,000 distinct CDR3 sequences, more than 65% of them seen only once. The TCR comes from a man in his sixties or seventies with non-small cell lung cancer. Sequencing was carried out using distant non-tumor lung tissue. V is TRBV29-1 and J is TRBJ2-7, with a tentative D call TRBD1 (6 bases). DNA of the CDR3: TGCAACGTTGGTCTAGGGGACAAGCAGTACTTC. It codes for CNVGLGDKQYF.